The next 24 T cell receptor beta chains were all read from a single sample in a study of T cell responses to AZD1222 COVID-19 vaccine. Method: immunoSEQ multiplex PCR; TCRdb's copy keeps in-frame clones and lacks some. The sample carries more than 150,000 clones, about nine tenths recorded once. The specimen comprised peripheral blood, sampled 28 days after the second AZD1222 dose. The receptors shown here come from an adult who received the AZD1222 COVID-19 vaccine.

V and J are TRBV11-2 and TRBJ2-7; D possibly matches TRBD1 or TRBD2 (6 bases each). This CDR3 spans 15 amino acids. Looked up from germline, CDR1 is SGHAT and CDR2 is FQNNGV. V lost 4 bases to trimming and J lost 7 bases, with 20 bases between them. The CDR3 is CASSSARGGRGEQYF. The CDR3 coding sequence is TGTGCCAGCAGCTCCGCCCGTGGGGGGCGTGGTGAGCAGTACTTC.

The chain employs TRBV11-2 and TRBJ2-7, with a weak D call TRBD1 (7 bases). CDR3 size: 15 residues. The ends were cut back, 1 base at V and 4 bases at J, with 14 bases in the middle. Germline CDR1 SGHAT, CDR2 FQNNGV. The CDR3 DNA sequence: TGTGCCAGCAGCTTAGTAGCAGGGGGAGGTTACGAGCAGTACTTC. Translating it yields CASSLVAGGGYEQYF.

The CDR3 DNA reads TGTGCCAGCAGTCAGTACGAGCAGTACTTC. Encoded protein: CASSQYEQYF. The chain links TRBV2 to TRBJ2-7; no definite D call. There are 10 residues in the CDR3. CDR1 is SNHLY and CDR2 is FYNNEI in the germline V gene. With 5 bases removed from V and 4 bases from J, the gap between germline ends came to 3 bases.

This clone has only one observation. The gene calls are TRBV9 and TRBJ1-2; TRBD1 agrees at 7 bases. V lost 0 bases and J lost 6; bases outside the gene matches: 8. CDR1 is SGDLS and CDR2 is YYNGEE in the germline V gene. The CDR3 runs 15 residues. Here the CDR3 DNA reads TGTGCCAGCAGCGTAGACCCGACAGGGAAGGATGGCTACACCTTC. Its translation: CASSVDPTGKDGYTF.

The table lists this clone with a count of one. The chain carries TRBV7-2 and TRBJ2-1; 12 bases fit TRBD2. Germline-derived CDR1 and CDR2 are SGHTA and FQGNSA. V gave up 1 base and J gave up 7 bases; unmatched junction bases: 8. This CDR3 region has 17 residues. In DNA, the CDR3 is TGTGCCAGCAGCTTAGTCGCTAGCGGGGGGGCTAGTAATGAGCAGTTCTTC. It is translated as CASSLVASGGASNEQFF.

The V gene is TRBV12-3 or TRBV12-4, the J gene TRBJ1-3; D uncertain. V dropped 1 base and J dropped 4 bases, with 2 bases sitting between them. This CDR3 is 12 amino acids long. The CDR3 here is CASSLEGNTIYF. CDR3 nucleotides: TGTGCCAGCAGTTTAGAGGGAAACACCATATATTTT.

On this clone itself: Other DNA sequences in the sample encode the same CDR3. This chain links TRBV7-3 with TRBJ2-7; perhaps D is TRBD1 or TRBD2 (6 bases each). The CDR3 runs 15 residues. Germline values: CDR1 SGHTA, CDR2 FQGTGA. Trimming removed 1 base at V and 0 bases at J, with 10 bases between. The CDR3 reads CASSLMGGSSYEQYF. CDR3 nucleotide sequence: TGTGCCAGCAGCTTAATGGGGGGCTCCTCCTACGAGCAGTACTTC.

Points on this clone: Other DNA sequences in the same sample also yield this CDR3. The chain employs TRBV4-3 and TRBJ2-7; D gene ambiguous. V gave up 0 bases and J gave up 1 base, with 4 bases separating them. Germline CDR1 LGHNA, CDR2 YSLEER. The CDR3 loop spans 13 amino acids. The CDR3 bases are TGCGCCAGCAGCCAAGATAGGTCCTACGAGCAGTACTTC. Translating gives CASSQDRSYEQYF.

The rearrangement joins TRBV4-3 to TRBJ1-2; a possible D gene is TRBD1 (6 bases). V lost 5 bases to trimming and J lost 8 bases, with 21 bases between them. CDR3 length: 15 residues. Per germline, CDR1 LGHNA and CDR2 YSLEER. CDR3 DNA sequence: TGCGCCAGCAGCAGTACAGGGAGAGTCTCTAACGGCTACACCTTC. Residues: CASSSTGRVSNGYTF.

V is TRBV2 and J is TRBJ2-2; 10 bases align to TRBD1. Unmatched junction bases numbered 8, after V lost 7 bases and J lost 6 bases. The CDR3 consists of 15 residues. The germline CDR1 and CDR2 sequences are SNHLY and FYNNEI. The CDR3 DNA follows: TGTGCCAGCATTCCGGGACAGGGGTCCCCCGGGGAGCTGTTTTTT. This sequence encodes CASIPGQGSPGELFF.

The rearrangement joins TRBV15 to TRBJ2-7, with D tentatively TRBD2 (5 bases). This CDR3 spans 15 amino acids. The V gene lost 1 base and the J gene lost 5 bases, with 15 bases spanning the gap. Germline V gene sequence: CDR1 LNHNV, CDR2 YYDKDF (reference sequence). The CDR3 nucleotides read TGTGCCACCAGCAGAGGCATCCCTAGCACCGACGAGCAGTACTTC. This sequence encodes CATSRGIPSTDEQYF.

The chain links TRBV6-2 or TRBV6-3 to TRBJ2-7, with D unclear. The CDR3 length is 10 residues. CDR1 is MNHEY and CDR2 is SVGEGT in the germline V gene. Trimming removed 6 bases from V and 3 bases from J, with 3 bases in between. The CDR3 protein is CASSLYEQYF. DNA of the CDR3: TGTGCCAGCAGCCTCTACGAGCAGTACTTC.

The chain couples TRBV5-4 to TRBJ2-7; a possible D gene is TRBD2 (7 bases). Germline values: CDR1 SGHNT, CDR2 YYREEE (reference sequence). This CDR3 comprises 16 residues. Trimming cost V 3 bases and J 0 bases, with 16 bases left between them. CDR3 protein: CASSSGGGGRSYEQYF. CDR3 coding DNA: TGTGCCAGCAGCTCGGGGGGCGGGGGCCGCTCCTACGAGCAGTACTTC.

V is TRBV20-1 and J is TRBJ2-1; D uncertain. Trimming removed 5 bases at V and 8 bases at J, with 10 bases between. CDR3 size: 11 residues. The germline gives CDR1 DFQATT, CDR2 SNEGSKA (reference sequence). CDR3 sequence: CSAGRGDEQFF. The CDR3, as DNA: TGCAGTGCTGGCCGTGGGGATGAGCAGTTCTTC.

The chain joins TRBV24-1 to TRBJ2-1; D possibly corresponds to TRBD1 (6 bases). The CDR3 covers 16 residues. The V and J ends lost 3 bases and 5 bases respectively, with 16 bases between them. CDR1 and CDR2 from the germline V gene are KGHDR and SFDVKD. CDR3 DNA sequence: TGTGCCACCAGTGATCCCCAGGCAGGGGCCAACAATGAGCAGTTCTTC. Protein: CATSDPQAGANNEQFF.

This chain uses TRBV11-2 with TRBJ1-4; 7 nucleotides agree with TRBD1. CDR1 SGHAT and CDR2 FQNNGV come from the germline V gene. CDR3 length equals 14 residues. V was clipped by 2 bases and J by 7 bases; unmatched bases: 4. The CDR3 nucleotides read TGTGCCAGCAGCTTAAGGGGGCGCAGTGAAAAACTGTTTTTT. This gives the protein CASSLRGRSEKLFF.

The V and J genes are TRBV7-2 and TRBJ2-1; tentative D call: TRBD1 (5 bases). Per germline, CDR1 SGHTA and CDR2 FQGNSA. V lost 1 base, J lost 9 bases, and 13 bases lay in between. This CDR3 has 14 amino acids. The CDR3 region is CASSLEAQDSEQFF. CDR3 DNA: TGTGCCAGCAGCTTAGAGGCACAGGATAGTGAGCAGTTCTTC.

The V and J genes are TRBV28 and TRBJ2-6, with TRBD1 matching 7 bases. V shed 5 bases and J 2 bases; nucleotides not matched to a gene: 3. The CDR3 loop spans 15 amino acids. The germline V gene encodes CDR1 MDHEN and CDR2 SYDVKM. CDR3 region: CASSDQGAGANVLTF. Written as DNA, the CDR3 is TGTGCCAGCAGTGATCAGGGGGCTGGGGCCAACGTCCTGACTTTC.

The chain combines TRBV23-1 with TRBJ2-1; 8 positions match TRBD2. TRBV23-1 is recorded as an ORF, its role being uncertain. With 1 base clipped from V and 5 bases from J, the junction kept 4 bases outside the gene matches. The CDR3 is 15 amino acids. CDR3 bases: TGCGCCAGCAGTCAATGTCGGGGGGGAAACAATGAGCAGTTCTTC. This translates into CASSQCRGGNNEQFF.

The CDR3 DNA is TGTGCCAGCAGCTTAGCTGACAGGGGGGCAAATCAGCCCCAGCATTTT. The encoded protein is CASSLADRGANQPQHF. The genes are TRBV5-6 and TRBJ1-5, with TRBD1 identical over 9 bases. This CDR3 has 16 amino acids. The germline V gene has CDR1 SGHDT and CDR2 YYEEEE. The V and J ends lost 2 bases and 4 bases, in that order; junction bases with no gene match: 7.

The chain is built from TRBV7-9 and TRBJ2-1; D is possibly TRBD2 (5 bases). V was clipped by 5 bases and J by 7 bases, with 24 bases between them. CDR1 and CDR2 from the germline V gene are SEHNR and FQNEAQ (reference sequence). This CDR3 has 17 amino acids. CDR3: CASSRPPMRVEGNEQFF. CDR3 nucleotide sequence: TGTGCCAGCAGCCGCCCTCCGATGCGGGTGGAAGGGAATGAGCAGTTCTTC.

The table lists this clone with a few counts. The chain has TRBV3-1 (or the pseudogene TRBV3-2) and TRBJ1-1; 9 positions agree with TRBD1. CDR1 LGHDT and CDR2 YNNKEL come from the germline V gene (reference sequence). J gave up 5 bases and V 5 bases, and 9 bases lay outside the gene matches. The CDR3 extends over 15 amino acids. This CDR3 is CASSVWDRVGTEAFF. The CDR3 DNA follows: TGTGCCAGCAGCGTCTGGGACAGGGTGGGGACTGAAGCTTTCTTT.

The sample holds a few counts of this clone. The genes are TRBV9 and TRBJ1-5; 7 bases align to TRBD1. Germline assignment: CDR1 SGDLS and CDR2 YYNGEE. J lost 1 base, V lost 3 bases, and 4 bases had no gene match. This CDR3 has 15 amino acids. The CDR3 sequence: CASSATGKSNQPQHF. DNA of the CDR3: TGTGCCAGCAGCGCGACAGGGAAGAGCAATCAGCCCCAGCATTTT.

J is TRBJ2-5 and V is TRBV4-2, with D perhaps TRBD2 (6 bases). The CDR3 is 16 residues long. With 0 bases removed from V and 5 bases from J, the gap between germline ends came to 16 bases. CDR1 is LGHNA and CDR2 is YNFKEQ in the germline V gene. The CDR3 is CASSQDSGSGWETQYF. Here the CDR3 DNA reads TGTGCCAGCAGCCAAGACAGCGGGTCGGGCTGGGAGACCCAGTACTTC.